Listed below are T cell receptor beta chains from one sample, sequenced in a study of blood T cells in healthy people across ages. TCRdb used MiXCR to reprocess the 5' RACE reads, holding one entry per CDR3 protein. The repertoire consists of about 1,400,000 distinct CDR3 sequences, with 59% occurring once and the leading ten covering under 8.5%. Sequenced sample: blood. The receptors come from a man aged 18 to 30 in good health. Both conserved end residues are part of each CDR3. A D gene is named only where the DNA matches it firmly. Clone size, where shown, is once, few, many, or a class for clones that have expanded.

>TRBD1|TRBJ1-1|13|TRBV20-1|.
TGCAGTGCTAGAGTCACAGGGGAACCTGAAGCTTTCTTT
CSARVTGEPEAFF
>.|TRBJ2-7|11|TRBV24-1|.
TGTGCCACCAGTGACGGCAACGAGCAGTACTTC
CATSDGNEQYF
>TRBD1|TRBJ2-1|12|TRBV14|.
TGTGCCAGCAGATCACAGGGGACTGAGCAGTTCTTC
CASRSQGTEQFF
>TRBD2|TRBJ2-4|19|TRBV4-1|.
TGCGCCAGCAGCCAAGAGGAGGTGAGCGGGATTGGGTCCAAAAACATTCAGTACTTC
CASSQEEVSGIGSKNIQYF
>.|TRBJ2-3|15|TRBV15|.
TGTGCCACCAGCAGAGACGGCAGACTCACAGATACGCAGTATTTT
CATSRDGRLTDTQYF
>.|TRBJ2-3|18|TRBV7-2|.
TGTGCCAGCAGCTCCGTTGTGTCCGCCACGGACGACACAGATACGCAGTATTTT
CASSSVVSATDDTDTQYF
>.|TRBJ1-1|13|TRBV5-4|.
TGTGCCAGCAGCTTGATGGGTTTTACTGAAGCTTTCTTT
CASSLMGFTEAFF
>TRBD2|TRBJ2-4|21|TRBV12-3/TRBV12-4|.
TGTGCCAGCAGTTTGAATGTGCTAGCGGGGGGGCCCAAAGGAGCCAAAAACATTCAGTACTTC
CASSLNVLAGGPKGAKNIQYF
>.|TRBJ2-2|13|TRBV7-8|.
TGTGCCAGCAGCTTAGGTCGATCCGGGGAGCTGTTTTTT
CASSLGRSGELFF
>.|TRBJ2-1|14|TRBV5-1|many
TGCGCCAGCAGCCCCGGGACTTCACACAATGAGCAGTTCTTC
CASSPGTSHNEQFF
>TRBD1|TRBJ2-2|14|TRBV6-5|.
TGTGCCAGCAGTTCCACAGGGGCCACCGGGGAGCTGTTTTTT
CASSSTGATGELFF
>TRBD2|TRBJ2-7|14|TRBV29-1|few
TGCAGCGTACGTGGACTAGCGGGGCACTACGAGCAGTACTTC
CSVRGLAGHYEQYF
>.|TRBJ1-2|12|TRBV3-1|many
TGTGCCAGCAGCCAAGTGGGACGGGGCTACACCTTC
CASSQVGRGYTF
>.|TRBJ2-5|14|TRBV6-1|.
TGTGCCAGCAGTGGTGGTCCCTCGAGGGAGACCCAGTACTTC
CASSGGPSRETQYF
>.|TRBJ2-5|16|TRBV12-3/TRBV12-4|.
TGTGCCAGCACCAGTTCAGCGTCCCGAAACCAAGAGACCCAGTACTTC
CASTSSASRNQETQYF
>.|TRBJ1-3|13|TRBV5-1|once
TGCGCCAGCAGCCCCCGCTCCGGAAACACCATATATTTT
CASSPRSGNTIYF
>.|TRBJ1-2|16|TRBV4-2|.
TGTGCCAGCAGCCAAGCTTGGATCCTCCCTAACTATGGCTACACCTTC
CASSQAWILPNYGYTF
>.|TRBJ1-5|16|TRBV3-1|.
TGTGCCAGCAGCCAAGATCCGCAGGCTAGCAATCAGCCCCAGCATTTT
CASSQDPQASNQPQHF
>TRBD2|TRBJ2-5|14|TRBV20-1|.
TGCAGTGCTAGGGGACTAGCGGGCGGGGATGAGCAGTACTTC
CSARGLAGGDEQYF
>.|TRBJ2-4|16|TRBV6-2/TRBV6-3|.
TGTGCCAGCAGTTATGGACAGTTGCTAGCCAAAAACATTCAGTACTTC
CASSYGQLLAKNIQYF
>.|TRBJ2-6|18|TRBV27|once
TGTACCAGCACTCACTTAGGGGGGCTGACGACTGGGGCCAACGTCCTGACTTTC
CTSTHLGGLTTGANVLTF
>.|TRBJ1-2|13|TRBV20-1|.
TGCAGTGCTTACGACACGTCGAGGGGTGGCTACACCTTC
CSAYDTSRGGYTF
>.|TRBJ2-5|12|TRBV6-5|few
TGTGCCGGCAGTTGGGGTCAAGAGACCCAGTACTTC
CAGSWGQETQYF
>TRBD2|TRBJ2-7|12|TRBV12-3/TRBV12-4|few
TGTGCCAGCAGTCCTGGACTAGTCGAGCAGTACTTC
CASSPGLVEQYF